The entry below gives a single T cell receptor beta chain sequence along with its context. The antigen it recognizes is unknown. The record has no base qualities; no much larger clone is one base away. For deep sequencing, each PBMC sample was run in six replicates, with libraries mostly built from around 500 ng of input genomic DNA. The immunoSEQ hsTCRbeta kit was used to prepare TCRbeta libraries according to the manufacturer's instructions. The finished libraries were brought together in one pool at 3 nM, which was then read using an Illumina NovaSeq 6000 S4 flow cell. The study's own analysis went as follows. The immunoSEQ Analyzer was used for raw data preprocessing and quality control. The analysis was restricted to productive rearrangements, with each unique CDR3 amino acid sequence defining a clonotype. Repertoire clonality was estimated as the Gini-Simpson index, which was computed with the R package tcR. Student's t test was used to compare Gini indices, and Pearson correlation was used to assess associations with tumor size change. The immuneACCESS repertoire file appears here via TCRdb, limited to in-frame rearrangements. These files lack a portion of the clones; in checked studies, under half of the deficit traces to unresolved V genes, and the cause of the others is not known. Clonal size and the V and J genes are those of that table, whereas D and trimming came from the DNA. This sample comprises some 7,400 clones, 70% to 80% of them detected only once. Of the sample, about 3.1% falls within the top ten clones.

CDR1 GTSNPN and CDR2 SVGIG are derived from the germline V gene (reference sequence). Compared with germline, V lacks 1 base and J lacks 3 bases; bases without a gene match: 5. From cysteine to phenylalanine, the CDR3 is 15 amino acids long. Only the CDR3 portion is preserved as DNA: 45 bases, with reading frame beginning at the first base. This sample was included in a study of neoadjuvant anti-PD-1 for oral cavity cancer (dated by TCRdb to the early 2020s). As for the study more broadly: Three to four biweekly doses of nivolumab at 3 mg/kg were mostly administered to patients before curative-intent surgical resection. Under RECIST 1.1, a patient counted as a responder if showing complete response, partial response or stable disease, and as a non-responder if showing progression. A roughly 35% response rate was observed in the parent correlative cohort, in which more than nine patients were included. Patients who did not progress were given a fourth nivolumab dose at about day 43 and had definitive surgical resection on days 50-56.

Reading the label with the study, this specimen's time point is: before neoadjuvant nivolumab. Patients were newly diagnosed with stage II-IVA oral cavity squamous cell carcinoma and had received no prior systemic or radiation treatment. The cohort was made up of patients with locally advanced, HPV-negative oral cavity squamous cell carcinoma. Peripheral blood mononuclear cells were analyzed directly, without maintenance or expansion in culture. Samples were obtained from a longitudinal correlative study of a single-arm phase II trial of neoadjuvant nivolumab in oral cavity squamous cell carcinoma. Subject-matched pre- and post-treatment PBMCs and tumors from three responders and three non-responders were subjected to genomic DNA-based TCRbeta sequencing. Peripheral blood mononuclear cells were collected before nivolumab treatment and again after treatment, at the time of surgery. Genomic DNA was isolated from PBMCs using the Maxwell RSC DNA from Cells kit.

Results the study describes overall, beyond this receptor: Within PBMCs, T cell clonality (Gini index) was significantly higher in non-responders than responders after neoadjuvant nivolumab. Higher pretreatment blood Treg/Th17 ratios correlated with both higher pretreatment blood TCRbeta clonality and lower post-treatment tumor TCRbeta clonality. The TCR analyses had only three patients in each response group, and the authors called for validation in larger cohorts.

The rearrangement joined TRBV30 to TRBJ2-5; 10 central bases correspond to TRBD2. This TCR was sampled from a person aged 35-80 years with oral cavity squamous cell carcinoma. The source material was PBMCs, sampled before nivolumab (anti-PD-1) treatment. The nucleotide sequence reads TGTGCCTGGAGTGGTCTTCTAGCGGGGGAAGAGACCCAGTACTTC. Its protein reads: CAWSGLLAGEETQYF.